The 18 T cell receptor beta chains reported below all come from one sample, sequenced in a study of T-cell memory formation after mild COVID-19. In TCRdb, the 5' RACE reads were re-called with MiXCR into one record per CDR3 protein. Altogether hundreds of thousands of distinct CDR3 sequences are present, roughly 17% being singletons, with the ten largest covering more than 20%. The material sequenced was PBMCs or a T cell subset sorted from them (not recorded which). The source is a man between 18 and 29 years old who had mild COVID-19 (a few samples of this study predate the infection). Cell type and time point are not known.

In its sample, this clonotype was seen many times. V and J are TRBV7-3 and TRBJ2-1, with 9 bases identical to TRBD2. The CDR3 has 12 residues. The germline V gene encodes CDR1 SGHTA and CDR2 FQGTGA. Trimming removed 5 bases from V and 10 bases from J; junction bases left unmatched: 3. DNA for the CDR3: TGTGCCAGCAGCAAACTAGCGGGCGAGCAGTTCTTC. Its protein product is CASSKLAGEQFF.

The J gene is TRBJ2-2, the V gene TRBV19, with D possibly being TRBD1 or TRBD2 (6 bases each). Germline CDR1 is LNHDA and CDR2 is SQIVND (reference sequence). This CDR3 has 14 residues. The ends were cut back, 3 bases at V and 4 bases at J, with 9 bases in the middle. The CDR3, as DNA: TGTGCCAGTAGTATGGAGGGGGGCACCGGGGAGCTGTTTTTT. It translates to CASSMEGGTGELFF.

This clonotype has a handful of counts. V gene TRBV5-1 combines with J gene TRBJ1-2; D is unresolved. The CDR3 length is 14 residues. Germline V gives CDR1 SGHRS, CDR2 YFSETQ. Trimming removed 4 bases at V and 5 bases at J, with 15 bases between. CDR3 residues: CASSPGLVEYGYTF. The CDR3 DNA sequence: TGCGCCAGCAGCCCAGGATTAGTAGAATATGGCTACACCTTC.

This clonotype has just a few counts. The chain is built from TRBV7-2 and TRBJ1-2; maybe TRBD1 (6 bases). Per germline, CDR1 SGHTA and CDR2 FQGNSA. The ends were cut back, 5 bases at V and 4 bases at J, with 17 bases in the middle. This CDR3 has 15 amino acids. The CDR3, as DNA: TGTGCCAGCAGCCGAGAGGGGGGCATAATCTATGGCTACACCTTC. As protein: CASSREGGIIYGYTF.

In DNA, the CDR3 is TGTGCCACCAGTGACCGGACTAGCGGGGGAATTGAGCAGTTCTTC. It codes for CATSDRTSGGIEQFF. The V gene is TRBV24-1, the J gene TRBJ2-1; TRBD2 matches at 13 bases. The CDR3 sequence is 15 residues long. CDR1 is KGHDR and CDR2 is SFDVKD in the germline V gene. V was pared by 4 bases and J by 9 bases, with 5 bases of the junction left unmatched.

The CDR3 DNA sequence: TGTGCCAGCTCAAACTCCCGGACGGTGAACACTGAAGCTTTCTTT. Translation: CASSNSRTVNTEAFF. The chain combines TRBV18 with TRBJ1-1; D not certain. The CDR3 sequence is 15 residues long. Germline CDR1 is KGHSH and CDR2 is LQKENI. The germline V and J ends were trimmed by 5 bases and 0 bases, with 13 bases remaining between them.

The chain has TRBV28 and TRBJ2-7; D may be TRBD1 (6 bases). CDR3 length: 14 residues. V lost 4 bases, J lost 3 bases, and 13 bases lay in between. Germline CDR1 MDHEN, CDR2 SYDVKM. The CDR3 is CASSSQGRDYEQYV. The CDR3 DNA is TGTGCCAGCAGTTCACAGGGAAGGGACTACGAGCAGTACGTC.

This clonotype was detected only a few times. This sequence joins TRBV4-2 and TRBJ2-1, with D unclear. CDR1 is LGHNA and CDR2 is YNFKEQ in the germline V gene. The CDR3 length is 16 residues. Trimming shortened V by 4 bases and J by 0 bases, and 13 bases separated the two germline ends. CDR3 sequence: CASSPGGANSYNEQFF. The CDR3 DNA follows: TGTGCCAGCAGCCCAGGCGGAGCTAACTCCTACAATGAGCAGTTCTTC.

V usage is TRBV7-8 and J usage is TRBJ2-2; D is perhaps TRBD1 or TRBD2 (6 bases each). This CDR3 comprises 15 residues. CDR1 SGHVS and CDR2 FQNEAQ come from the germline V gene. Trimming removed 2 bases at V and 7 bases at J, with 14 bases between. The CDR3 region is CASSLLGGRGGELFF. CDR3 nucleotide sequence: TGTGCCAGCAGCTTACTCGGGGGCAGGGGCGGGGAGCTGTTTTTT.

The sample holds a few counts of this clonotype. The chain combines TRBV21-1 with TRBJ2-2; TRBD1 was called by the table and not checked on the DNA. TRBV21-1 is a pseudogene segment. This CDR3 is 14 amino acids long. In nucleotides, the CDR3 is TGTGCCAGCAGCATCACAGGGAGGACCGGGGAGCTGTTTTTT. This gives the protein CASSITGRTGELFF.

The chain links TRBV5-4 to TRBJ2-5; D assignment may be TRBD1 or TRBD2 (5 bases each). The V end lost 3 bases, the J end lost 5 bases, and 17 bases lay between the germline ends. This CDR3 is 15 amino acids long. CDR1 and CDR2 (germline): SGHNT, YYREEE (reference sequence). CDR3 DNA: TGTGCCAGCAGCTCCACGGGACCCGTGGGTGAGACCCAGTACTTC. As protein: CASSSTGPVGETQYF.

The chain couples TRBV10-2 to TRBJ2-1, with TRBD1 identical over 12 bases. With V trimmed by 6 bases and J by 1 base, 19 bases remained unmatched. The CDR3 is 21 residues long. Germline CDR1 WSHSY, CDR2 SAAADI. The CDR3 sequence: CASSSGRGGQGASASYNEQFF. The CDR3 DNA sequence: TGCGCCAGCAGCAGCGGGCGAGGGGGACAGGGGGCTTCGGCATCCTACAATGAGCAGTTCTTC.

This clonotype turned up a few times. The germline gene is not matched at one end of the junction; a read error may be the cause. The rearrangement joins TRBV6-6 to TRBJ1-1; a weak D match, TRBD1 (5 bases). CDR3 size: 11 residues. Looked up from germline, CDR1 is MNHNY and CDR2 is SVGAGI (reference sequence). In nucleotides, the CDR3 is TGTGCCAGCAGTACCCGGGACCGCTGGGGCTTT. It codes for CASSTRDRWGF.

The genes are TRBV25-1 and TRBJ2-5; a possible D gene is TRBD1 (6 bases). Per germline, CDR1 MGHDK and CDR2 SYGVNS. Between the trimmed V and J ends, which lost 3 bases and 5 bases, there was a span of 10 bases. The CDR3 is 13 residues long. CDR3 sequence: CASSEGATETQYF. The CDR3 nucleotides are TGTGCCAGCAGTGAGGGGGCTACGGAGACCCAGTACTTC.

The table lists this clonotype with a few counts. This chain connects TRBV20-1 to TRBJ2-1, with 8 nucleotides matching TRBD2. The CDR3 consists of 14 residues. V was pared by 3 bases and J by 3 bases, with 4 bases of the junction left unmatched. Germline CDR1 DFQATT, CDR2 SNEGSKA (reference sequence). The CDR3 DNA reads TGCAGTGCTAGCCGTAGCGGGGTCTACAATGAGCAGTTCTTC. Its translation: CSASRSGVYNEQFF.

This clonotype showed up just a few times. The gene calls are TRBV20-1 and TRBJ2-3, with 8 bases identical to TRBD2. Germline V gene data show CDR1 as DFQATT and CDR2 as SNEGSKA (reference sequence). The CDR3 sequence is 14 residues long. The CDR3 reads CSVFGGASTDTQYF. The CDR3 coding sequence is TGCAGCGTATTCGGGGGGGCTAGCACAGATACGCAGTATTTT.

This clonotype showed up just a few times. This chain connects TRBV11-2 to TRBJ1-1; 7 bases are a match to TRBD1. The V segment lost 5 bases and the J segment 1 base; nucleotides outside the gene matches: 7. The CDR3 length is 15 residues. The V gene's germline CDR1 is SGHAT and CDR2 FQNNGV. The CDR3 loop reads CASSGLTGENTEAFF. CDR3 sequence (DNA): TGTGCCAGCAGCGGGCTAACAGGGGAGAACACTGAAGCTTTCTTT.

V gene TRBV10-3 combines with J gene TRBJ1-1, with TRBD1 matching 7 bases. Germline-derived CDR1 and CDR2 are ENHRY and SYGVKD. The CDR3 spans 15 residues. The ends lost 6 bases at V and 0 bases at J; junction bases unmatched: 7. The CDR3 loop is CAIRRTGGMNTEAFF. For the CDR3, the DNA is TGTGCCATCAGGAGGACAGGAGGGATGAACACTGAAGCTTTCTTT.